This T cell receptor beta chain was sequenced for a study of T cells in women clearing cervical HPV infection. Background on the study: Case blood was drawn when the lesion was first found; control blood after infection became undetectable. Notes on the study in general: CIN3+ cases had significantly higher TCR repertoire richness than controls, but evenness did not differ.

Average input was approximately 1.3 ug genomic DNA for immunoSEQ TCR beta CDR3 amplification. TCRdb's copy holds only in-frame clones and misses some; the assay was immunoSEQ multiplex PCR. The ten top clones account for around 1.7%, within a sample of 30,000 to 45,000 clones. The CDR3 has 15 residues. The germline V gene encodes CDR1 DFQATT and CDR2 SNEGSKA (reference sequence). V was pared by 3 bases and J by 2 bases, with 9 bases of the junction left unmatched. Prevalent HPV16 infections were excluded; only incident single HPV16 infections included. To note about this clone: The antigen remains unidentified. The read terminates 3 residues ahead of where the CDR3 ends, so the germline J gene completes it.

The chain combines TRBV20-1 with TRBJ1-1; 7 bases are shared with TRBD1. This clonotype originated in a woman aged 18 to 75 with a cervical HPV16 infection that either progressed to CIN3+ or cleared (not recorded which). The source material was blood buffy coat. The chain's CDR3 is CSASHDRVVNTEAFF. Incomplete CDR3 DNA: TGCAGTGCTAGCCACGACAGGGTAGTAAACACTGAA.